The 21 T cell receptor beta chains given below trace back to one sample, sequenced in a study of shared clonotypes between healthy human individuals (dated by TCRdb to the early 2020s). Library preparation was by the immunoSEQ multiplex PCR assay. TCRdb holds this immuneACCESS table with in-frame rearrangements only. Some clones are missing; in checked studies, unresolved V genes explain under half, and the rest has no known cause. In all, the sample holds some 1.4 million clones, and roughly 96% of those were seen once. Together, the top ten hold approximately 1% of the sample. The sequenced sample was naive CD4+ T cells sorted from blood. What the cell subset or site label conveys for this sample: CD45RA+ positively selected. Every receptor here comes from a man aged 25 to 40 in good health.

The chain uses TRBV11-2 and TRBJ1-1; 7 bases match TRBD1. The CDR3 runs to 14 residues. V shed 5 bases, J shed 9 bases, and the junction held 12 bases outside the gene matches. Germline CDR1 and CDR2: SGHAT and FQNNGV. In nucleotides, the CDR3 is TGTGCCAGCAGCCCTCCGGGACAGCTTTCGAAAGCTTTCTTT. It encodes CASSPPGQLSKAFF.

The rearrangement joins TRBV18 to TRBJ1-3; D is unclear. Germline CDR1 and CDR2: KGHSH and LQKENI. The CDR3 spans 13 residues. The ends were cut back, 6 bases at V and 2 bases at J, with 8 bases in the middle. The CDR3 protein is CASSPSTGNTIYF. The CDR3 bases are TGTGCCAGCTCTCCCTCCACTGGAAACACCATATATTTT.

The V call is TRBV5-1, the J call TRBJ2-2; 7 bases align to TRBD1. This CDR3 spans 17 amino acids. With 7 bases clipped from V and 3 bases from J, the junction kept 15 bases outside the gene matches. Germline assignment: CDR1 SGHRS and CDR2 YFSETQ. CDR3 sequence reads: CASQVPHRGLDTGELFF. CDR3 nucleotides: TGCGCCAGCCAAGTCCCCCACAGGGGCCTAGACACCGGGGAGCTGTTTTTT.

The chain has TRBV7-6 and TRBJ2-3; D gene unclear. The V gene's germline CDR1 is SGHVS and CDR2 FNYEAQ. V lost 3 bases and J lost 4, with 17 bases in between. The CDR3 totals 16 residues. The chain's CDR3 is CASSLTTFVGSDTQYF. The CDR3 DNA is TGTGCCAGCAGCTTGACGACCTTCGTGGGGTCAGATACGCAGTATTTT.

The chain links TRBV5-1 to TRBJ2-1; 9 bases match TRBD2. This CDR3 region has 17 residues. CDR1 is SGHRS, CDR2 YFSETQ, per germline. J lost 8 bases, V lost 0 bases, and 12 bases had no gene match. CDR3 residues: CASSLALDSGSSYEQFF. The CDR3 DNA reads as TGCGCCAGCAGCTTGGCCTTGGATAGCGGGAGCTCTTATGAGCAGTTCTTC. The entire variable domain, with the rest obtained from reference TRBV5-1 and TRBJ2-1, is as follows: KAGVTQTPRYLIKTRGQQVTLSCSPISGHRSVSWYQQTPGQGLQFLFEYFSETQRNKGNFPGRFSGRQFSNSRSEMNVSTLELGDSALYLCASSLALDSGSSYEQFFGPGTRLTVL.

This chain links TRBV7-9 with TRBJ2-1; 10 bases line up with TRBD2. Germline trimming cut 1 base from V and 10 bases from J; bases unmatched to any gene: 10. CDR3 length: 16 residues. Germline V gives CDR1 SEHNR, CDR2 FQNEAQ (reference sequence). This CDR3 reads CASSLVASGGFGEQFF. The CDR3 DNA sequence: TGTGCCAGCAGCTTAGTCGCTAGCGGGGGCTTCGGAGAGCAGTTCTTC.

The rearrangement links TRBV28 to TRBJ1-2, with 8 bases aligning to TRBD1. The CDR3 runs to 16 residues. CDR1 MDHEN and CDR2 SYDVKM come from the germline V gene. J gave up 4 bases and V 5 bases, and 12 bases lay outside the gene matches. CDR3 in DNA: TGTGCCAGCAGTCGCAACTCCCCGGGACAGGCCTATGGCTACACCTTC. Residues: CASSRNSPGQAYGYTF.

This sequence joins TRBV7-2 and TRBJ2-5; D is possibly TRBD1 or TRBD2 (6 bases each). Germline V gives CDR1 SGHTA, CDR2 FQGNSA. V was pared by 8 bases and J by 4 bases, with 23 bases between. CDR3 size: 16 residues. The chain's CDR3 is CASRMGGGRFGETQYF. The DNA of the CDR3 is TGTGCCAGCCGCATGGGGGGCGGAAGGTTCGGAGAGACCCAGTACTTC.

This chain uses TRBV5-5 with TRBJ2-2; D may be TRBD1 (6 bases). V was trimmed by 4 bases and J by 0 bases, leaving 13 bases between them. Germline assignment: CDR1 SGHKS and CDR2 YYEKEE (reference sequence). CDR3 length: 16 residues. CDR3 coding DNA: TGTGCCAGCAGCCGAGGGGGACGGGCGAACACCGGGGAGCTGTTTTTT. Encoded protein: CASSRGGRANTGELFF.

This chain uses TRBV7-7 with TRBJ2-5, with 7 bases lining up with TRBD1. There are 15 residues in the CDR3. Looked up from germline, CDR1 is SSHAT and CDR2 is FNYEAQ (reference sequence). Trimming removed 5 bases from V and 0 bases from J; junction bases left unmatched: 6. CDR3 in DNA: TGTGCCAGCAGCACTGGGGACAGCCACCAAGAGACCCAGTACTTC. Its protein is CASSTGDSHQETQYF.

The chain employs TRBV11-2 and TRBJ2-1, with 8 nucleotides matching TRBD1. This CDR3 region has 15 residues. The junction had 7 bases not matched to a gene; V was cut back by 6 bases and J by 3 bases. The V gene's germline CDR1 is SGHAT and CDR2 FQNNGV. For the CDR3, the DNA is TGTGCCAGCAGGAACACAGGGGGAGTCTACAATGAGCAGTTCTTC. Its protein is CASRNTGGVYNEQFF. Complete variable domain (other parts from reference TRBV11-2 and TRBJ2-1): EAGVAQSPRYKIIEKRQSVAFWCNPISGHATLYWYQQILGQGPKLLIQFQNNGVVDDSQLPKDRFSAERLKGVDSTLKIQPAKLEDSAVYLCASRNTGGVYNEQFFGPGTRLTVL.

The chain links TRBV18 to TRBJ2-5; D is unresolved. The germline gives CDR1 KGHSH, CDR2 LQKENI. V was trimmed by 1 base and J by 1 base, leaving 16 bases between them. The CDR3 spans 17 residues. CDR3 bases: TGTGCCAGCTCACCACAGTCGGTCCCAGGTCCCCAAGAGACCCAGTACTTC. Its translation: CASSPQSVPGPQETQYF. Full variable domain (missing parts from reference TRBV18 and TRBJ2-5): NAGVMQNPRHLVRRRGQEARLRCSPMKGHSHVYWYRQLPEEGLKFMVYLQKENIIDESGMPKERFSAEFPKEGPSILRIQQVVRGDSAAYFCASSPQSVPGPQETQYFGPGTRLLVL.

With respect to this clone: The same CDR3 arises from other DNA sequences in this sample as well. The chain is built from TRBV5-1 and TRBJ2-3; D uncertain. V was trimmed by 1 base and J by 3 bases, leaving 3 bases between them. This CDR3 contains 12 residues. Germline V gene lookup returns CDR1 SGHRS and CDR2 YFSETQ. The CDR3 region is CASSLFTDTQYF. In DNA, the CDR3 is TGCGCCAGCAGCTTGTTTACAGATACGCAGTATTTT.

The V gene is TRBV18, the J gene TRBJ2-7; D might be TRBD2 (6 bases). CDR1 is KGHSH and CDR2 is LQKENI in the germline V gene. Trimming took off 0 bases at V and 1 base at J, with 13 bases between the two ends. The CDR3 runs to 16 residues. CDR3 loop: CASSPPGGSLSYEQYF. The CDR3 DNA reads TGTGCCAGCTCACCACCGGGGGGAAGTCTGTCCTACGAGCAGTACTTC.

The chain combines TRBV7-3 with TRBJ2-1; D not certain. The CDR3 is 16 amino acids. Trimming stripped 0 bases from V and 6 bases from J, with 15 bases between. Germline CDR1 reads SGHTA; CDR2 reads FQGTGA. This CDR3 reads CASSLTLGNPGNEQFF. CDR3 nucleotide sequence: TGTGCCAGCAGCTTAACGCTGGGTAACCCGGGCAATGAGCAGTTCTTC. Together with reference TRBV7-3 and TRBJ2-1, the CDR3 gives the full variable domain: GAGVSQTPSNKVTEKGKYVELRCDPISGHTALYWYRQSLGQGPEFLIYFQGTGAADDSGLPNDRFFAVRPEGSVSTLKIQRTERGDSAVYLCASSLTLGNPGNEQFFGPGTRLTVL.

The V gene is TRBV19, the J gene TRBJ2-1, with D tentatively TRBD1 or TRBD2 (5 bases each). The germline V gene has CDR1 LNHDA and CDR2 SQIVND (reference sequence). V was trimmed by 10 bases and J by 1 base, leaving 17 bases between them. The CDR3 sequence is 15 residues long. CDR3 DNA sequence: TGTGCCACCAACCCCGGGACCGATTCCTACAATGAGCAGTTCTTC. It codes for CATNPGTDSYNEQFF.

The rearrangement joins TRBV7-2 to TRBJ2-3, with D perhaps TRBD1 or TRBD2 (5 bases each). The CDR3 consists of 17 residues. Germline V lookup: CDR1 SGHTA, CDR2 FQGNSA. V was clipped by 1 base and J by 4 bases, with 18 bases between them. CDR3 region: CASSLGLRAPGPDTQYF. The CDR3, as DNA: TGTGCCAGCAGCTTAGGGTTGAGGGCCCCGGGGCCAGATACGCAGTATTTT.

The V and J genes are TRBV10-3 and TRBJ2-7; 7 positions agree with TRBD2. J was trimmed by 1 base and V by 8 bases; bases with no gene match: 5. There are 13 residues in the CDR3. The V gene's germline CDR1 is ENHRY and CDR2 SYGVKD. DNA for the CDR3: TGTGCCATCGAGGACGGGAGGTCCTACGAGCAGTACTTC. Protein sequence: CAIEDGRSYEQYF.

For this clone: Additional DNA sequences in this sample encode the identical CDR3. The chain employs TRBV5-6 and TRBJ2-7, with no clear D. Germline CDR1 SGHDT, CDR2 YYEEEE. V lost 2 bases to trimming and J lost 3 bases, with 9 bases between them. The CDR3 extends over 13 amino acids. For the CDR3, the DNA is TGTGCCAGCAGCTTAGGGCGGAACTACGAGCAGTACTTC. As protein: CASSLGRNYEQYF.

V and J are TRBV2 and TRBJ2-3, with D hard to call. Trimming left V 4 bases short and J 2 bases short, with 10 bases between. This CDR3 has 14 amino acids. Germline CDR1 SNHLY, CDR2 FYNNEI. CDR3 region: CASSVFLSTDTQYF. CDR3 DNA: TGTGCCAGCAGTGTTTTTCTATCCACAGATACGCAGTATTTT.

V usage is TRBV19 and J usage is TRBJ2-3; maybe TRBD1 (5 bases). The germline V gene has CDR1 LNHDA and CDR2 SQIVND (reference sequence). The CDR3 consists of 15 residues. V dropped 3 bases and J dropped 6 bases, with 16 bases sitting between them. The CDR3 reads CASSMGLRPQDTQYF. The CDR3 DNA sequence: TGTGCCAGTAGTATGGGGCTGCGTCCACAGGATACGCAGTATTTT.